This entry concerns a single T cell receptor beta chain. It lacks a known antigen. Base qualities were left out, and no much larger clone turns up one base away. In total, approximately 610 healthy bone marrow donors made up the cohort. All cohort members were sampled while nominally healthy, although unrecorded immune exposures were likely present. The donor was CMV seropositive and belonged to the group of 250 to 300 seropositive cohort members. A peripheral blood sample was provided by each donor, and peripheral blood mononuclear cells were used for TCR beta sequencing. Genomic DNA extraction from the blood cell samples was performed with the Qiagen DNeasy Blood Extraction Kit. The sample originates from a study of cytomegalovirus exposure and HLA in healthy donors (dated by TCRdb to between 2016 and 2019). About the study as a whole: An earlier analysis of about 560 of the donors reported about 280 Gb of sequence data and 117 million unique TCR beta sequences obtained from around 190 million T cells. The genetic ancestry cluster associated with self-reported Caucasian donors included over 80% of the 350 to 500 genotyped donors. Because of strong linkage in the cohort, 4 to 6 DR-DQ haplotypes were treated as single units for association and clustering. A separate validation cohort of approximately 130 different subjects was used in addition to the approximately 610-subject first cohort. The study aimed to test whether signatures of past pathogen exposure could be identified by cataloging public T cell receptors. In the later analysis, no new phenotypic data were used to find candidate immune exposures; instead, reliance was placed on TCR beta sequences and their occurrence across donors. Every repertoire in the discovery cohort had been generated on one and the same sequencing platform. In a later analysis, previously published TCR beta repertoires from 500 to 750 donors were re-analyzed and high-resolution HLA genotyping was added so that TCR occurrence patterns could be studied. An early release covering about 600 HLA-typed donors comprised approximately 290 gigabases of sequencing data and tens of millions of unique TCR sequences. Typing coverage differed by locus: A, B, C, DRB1 and DQB1 were typed in about 620-640 donors, DQA1 in around 500, DPA1 in 600 to 610, and DPB1 in 450 to 480. A later genetic analysis took genome-wide SNP genotypes for 398 of the 666 donors and used that subset as a discovery cohort. An earlier analysis of around 580 of the donors used high-throughput TCR beta sequencing to judge whether each TCR beta V gene segment behaved as functional or pseudogenic. Among around 400 genotyped donors of the cohort, an average of approximately 240,000 unique TCR beta nucleotide sequences were sequenced per donor, about a sixth of them non-productive. The T cell repertoires of 670 or so subjects were profiled by immunosequencing and related to cytomegalovirus serostatus. Both class I and class II loci were covered by HLA typing, at four-digit resolution. High-throughput TCR immunosequencing, statistical association of individual TCRs with disease status, and machine learning were combined to predict cytomegalovirus infection status. Alongside the repertoire data, information on donor age, sex, ethnicity and CMV serostatus was compiled. On the study overall, not on this receptor specifically: In the study, about 150 TCR beta chains were listed as associated with cytomegalovirus. The classifier was reported to diagnose cytomegalovirus status with high specificity and sensitivity in both the original cohort and the validation cohort. Correlated functional status among segregating V segments might be attributable to linkage disequilibrium, but an unknown experimental factor could not be ruled out. In a later analysis, the rate of TCR association differed among HLA loci, with DRB1 alleles having the most associated TCRs and HLA-C alleles having the fewest. Broadly in line with IMGT annotations, most TCR beta V segments showed up in productive rearrangements about 90% or about 30% of the time in an earlier analysis of around 600 of the donors. At a false discovery rate of 0.05, a later analysis linked under 20,000 TCR beta sequences to specific HLA alleles. While some public TCRs were present in many individuals, most TCR sequences turned up only very rarely across donors. Sequencing depth was assumed to be roughly uniform across donors in the presence/absence analyses, though that assumption may not hold. In vitro tests confirmed that a few of the cytomegalovirus-associated TCR beta chains recognize cytomegalovirus antigens. When HLA alleles, especially DR and DQ, strongly co-occurred, TCR associations were difficult to assign to individual alleles. The earlier analysis of nearly 600 of the donors excluded some 16 rarely observed V segments, including chromosome 9 orphons, because counts were too low. A further reported finding was that TCR beta sequences accurately predicted the HLA-A and HLA-B alleles for most subjects in the first cohort. Compared with the approximately 670-donor mean, donors in an Asian-associated ancestry cluster had fewer N-insertions in productive TCRs, according to a later genetic analysis. The cohort was sequenced for TCR beta chains only, and without alpha or paired-chain data the features that could be detected were limited. Immune exposure information for the cohort was limited to CMV serostatus. In a later analysis, several top co-occurrence clusters were reported to appear linked to parvovirus B19, influenza, CMV and Epstein-Barr virus. The sequencing pipeline was judged likely to have produced a cluster of highly shared sequence variants as a technical artifact. A later analysis found that most CMV-associated TCR beta chains appeared HLA-restricted, with HLA associations seemingly driven largely by CMV exposure. Because HLA typing was unavailable for some donors at each locus, only the typed subset was used in association tests. Some IMGT-functional V segments, including TRBV6-2 and TRBV6-3, could not be distinguished by the 87-base-pair reads and were therefore excluded. A later genetic analysis associated a missense DCLRE1C variant with V-gene and J-gene trimming of TCR beta chains, and an independent cohort replicated the association. Compared with equally common non-associated chains, HLA-associated TCR beta chains in a later analysis were more clonally expanded and had lower generation probabilities. It was suggested by the authors that the approach could potentially be generalized to other disease states and immunological phenotypes.

Library preparation was by the immunoSEQ multiplex PCR assay. For the multiplex PCR, a mixture combining 60 forward primers for TCR Vbeta segments and 13 reverse primers for TCR Jbeta segments was used. The CDR3 region of rearranged TCR beta genes was amplified from genomic DNA by a multiplex PCR assay. On the Illumina HiSeq System, the amplified TCR beta libraries were sequenced as 87-base-pair reads. Per the source publication's procedure: In a later analysis, roughly 80 million unique TCR beta chains were counted across the 650 to 700 repertoires, and around 10 million of these chains were shared by at least two donors. To remove PCR and sequencing errors, raw reads were error-corrected and collapsed into unique sequences using a nearest-neighbor algorithm that merged closely related sequences. Alignment of CDR3 sequences to IMGT reference sequences was used to assign V, D and J gene segments. For a sequence to be retained, a match of at least six nucleotides was required to both a V gene segment and a J gene segment. A rearrangement counted as productive if the CDR3 had no stop codons and remained in frame with V and J, and every other rearrangement counted as non-productive. CDR3 was defined according to IMGT convention as the region running from the second conserved V-encoded cysteine to the conserved J-encoded phenylalanine. The earlier analysis of 500 to 750 of the donors excluded any sequence lacking an unambiguous match to a single V gene segment. In an earlier analysis of approximately 590 of the donors, V segments were called functional above 56.7% productive rearrangements and were called segregating when the between-donor standard deviation exceeded 5%. To diagnose cytomegalovirus status from the catalog of TCR beta chain sequences, a statistical classification framework was built. V and J gene assignment, in a later analysis, came from comparing TCR nucleotide sequences with IMGT/GENE-DB human TR gene sequences. The TCRdist pipeline was used in a later analysis to assign CDR3 sequences and most-parsimonious VDJ recombination scenarios. In a later analysis, every TCR beta chain was defined by the combination of its CDR3 amino acid sequence and its V-gene family, and reads without a unique V-gene family were dropped. A later analysis removed nearly 600 highly shared, low-generation-probability nucleotide sequences to deal with suspected cross-contamination and a sequencing artifact. A later analysis calculated a clonal expansion index for each public chain from normalized within-repertoire ranks of inferred template counts. In a later analysis, generation probabilities were computed with a VDJ recombination model fitted to out-of-frame rearrangements, and the resulting probabilities were checked against IGoR. Hypergeometric tests were used in a later analysis to score TCR-TCR, TCR-HLA and TCR-CMV co-occurrence, with a repertoire-size bias correction applied to the TCR pairs. False discovery rates were estimated in a later analysis by permuting HLA or CMV assignments 20 times. In a later analysis, co-occurring TCRs were grouped using DBSCAN, and TCRdist sequence similarity was added for clustering within HLA-allele-positive subsets. Repertoires with fewer than 30,000 or more than 120,000 public chains, plus five repertoires with anomalous nucleotide sharing, were excluded from co-occurrence clustering. TCRdb took this table from immuneACCESS and kept in-frame rearrangements with V and J called. Such tables lack part of the clones; where checked against another copy, unresolved V genes explain under half of the gap, and the rest is unexplained. V and J calls and clone size are given by that table; D and trimming were obtained from the DNA. For this sample there are roughly 200,000 clones; around four fifths appear just once. Clones ranked in the top ten supply 3.7% of the sample.

Counted from cysteine to phenylalanine, this CDR3 has 14 amino acids. The only DNA kept is the CDR3, 42 bases in frame from the first base. CDR1 and CDR2 are drawn from the germline V gene: MNHEY, SVGAGI. V is clipped by 7 bases and J by 6 bases, and the sequence between their germline boundaries is 18 bases long. The chain is made from TRBV6-5 and TRBJ1-2, with the D segment identity uncertain. The receptor comes from a woman aged 60 to 75 in good health and CMV-seropositive. Sequenced: PBMCs. Here the CDR3 is given as CASKIGRGIHGYTF. The DNA is as follows: TGTGCCAGCAAGATTGGTAGAGGAATTCATGGCTACACCTTC.